Listed here is a single T cell receptor beta chain. Its antigen remains unidentified. No quality values exist for individual bases; no much larger clone is one base distant. The source of the sample is a study of T cell repertoires in MIS-A myocarditis (dated by TCRdb to 2022 to 2024). The QIAamp DNA FFPE kit was used to extract genomic DNA from formalin-fixed paraffin-embedded autopsy tissue. Spanning cysteine to phenylalanine, the CDR3 consists of 15 amino acids. Here the CDR3 DNA is all that survives: 45 bases in frame from base 1. V loses 3 bases of germline sequence and J loses 0 bases, and the interval between the two ends is 11 bases. Via the germline V gene, CDR1 is MNHEY and CDR2 SVGAGI. TCRbeta CDR3 regions were amplified by the immunoSEQ bias-controlled multiplex PCR and were subjected to high-throughput sequencing. Turning to the authors' computational methods: The immunoSEQ vendor pipeline collapsed and filtered CDR3 sequences to measure the abundance and frequency of each unique TCRbeta CDR3. Using a 90% global sequence identity threshold, CD-HIT clustered dominant CDR3 amino acid sequences together with SARS-CoV-2-specific ImmuneCODE TCRbeta sequences. Clones were classed as hyperexpanded at frequencies of 0.1 to 1 and as large at frequencies of 0.01 to 0.1. The CDR3 amino acid sequences and the V and J gene assignments of the dominant clones were confirmed with MiXCR. The R stringdist package was used to calculate Levenshtein distances between the patient clonotypes and the ImmuneCODE hits. TCRdb took over this immuneACCESS table, retaining in-frame rearrangements with V and J assigned. Such tables are incomplete; in checked studies, under half of the missing clones stem from an unresolved V gene, and the remainder is unexplained. V, J and clone size derive from that table, while D and trimming were established from the DNA sequence. This sample comprises about 11,000 clones, roughly 83% of them detected only once. Roughly 30% of the sample belongs to the ten largest clones.

This receptor was taken from a man younger than 35 with fulminant myocarditis from multisystem inflammatory syndrome in adults (MIS-A) after COVID-19. The material sequenced was right ventricle heart tissue obtained at autopsy. In the paper's terms, the cell subset or site label means: cardiac tissue sample (left or right ventricle, interventricular septum, or pericardium). Recombination linked TRBV6-5 to TRBJ1-2, with TRBD1 as a weak D call on 5 bases. The CDR3 protein is CASSYGAATNYGYTF. The sequenced DNA: TGTGCCAGCAGTTATGGGGCAGCAACTAACTATGGCTACACCTTC.